This T cell receptor (beta chain) was sequenced during a study of cytomegalovirus exposure and HLA in healthy donors. Germline CDR1 and CDR2: MNHEY and SMNVEV (reference sequence). The CDR3 loop spans 14 amino acids. Trimming at V came to 5 bases and at J to 7 bases, leaving 2 bases not matched to a gene. Study-wide results and caveats: The authors excluded some V segments, including TRBV6-2 and TRBV6-3, as indistinguishable. A later analysis showed that HLA-associated TCR beta chains had undergone more clonal expansion than equally common others. The authors later linked a missense DCLRE1C variant to TCR beta V- and J-gene trimming.

The PCR made use of 60 Vbeta and 13 Jbeta primers. Profiled with immunoSEQ multiplex PCR; TCRdb holds only in-frame clones, not every one. The sample contains under 200,000 clones, about 65% of which appear only once. Turning to this clone: No antigen is known for it.

This clonotype was obtained from a woman between 18 and 29 years old in good health and CMV-seropositive. Sequencing was carried out using PBMCs. The chain is built from TRBV27 and TRBJ2-1; 13 bases agree with TRBD2. The CDR3 loop reads CASSRTSGSNEQFF. For the CDR3, the DNA is TGTGCCAGCAGTCGGACTAGCGGGAGTAATGAGCAGTTCTTC.